This T cell receptor delta chain originates from a study of γδ T cells in repeated Plasmodium falciparum infection. Losses at the gene ends were 5 bases for V and 4 bases for J; bases not matched to a gene: 8. Germline CDR1 reads TSWWSYY; CDR2 reads QGS. CDR3 size: 15 residues. Flow sorting of PBMC yielded separate Vgamma9/Vdelta2+ and Vdelta2-negative gammadelta T cell populations for bulk repertoire analysis. Both TRG and TRD chains were sequenced from each sorted sample. With CATT, TCRdb re-called clones from the multiplex PCR reads. The repertoire holds under 50,000 delta-chain clones, with roughly 1.5% as singletons. By sample fraction, this clone is medium-sized. The sample carries other DNA sequences with the same CDR3.

This clonotype was sampled from a pool of human donors (malaria-infected and uninfected, not separated). The chain recombines TRDV1 with TRDJ1, with TRDD3 matching over 9 bases. Sequencing was done on a sample of gamma-delta T cells from blood. CDR3 loop: CALGPYWGTGDKLIF. CDR3 bases: TGTGCTCTTGGGCCGTACTGGGGGACCGGCGATAAACTCATCTTT.